The subject of this entry is one TCR beta chain. Its antigen remains unidentified. A second PCR, run for about 7 to 11 cycles, used a sample-barcoded 5' primer plus a J-beta primer mix. TCRdb analysed the 5' RACE reads with MiXCR anew, one entry per CDR3 protein. This table holds around 800,000 distinct CDR3 sequences, 60% to 80% found once. Isolation of PBMCs gave at least 7 million cells per sample. CDR1 SNHLY and CDR2 FYNNEI come from the germline V gene. The CDR3 runs 14 residues. V gave up 6 bases and J gave up 0 bases, with 11 bases separating them. The data were obtained in a study of blood T cells in healthy people across ages. Overall study findings and caveats: A strong correlation between TCR beta diversity and naive T cell percentage was seen. Diversity was estimated from one million T cells, and these estimates were considered underestimates.

The chain employs TRBV2 and TRBJ2-5; a weak D match, TRBD1 (6 bases). The clonotype originates from a man aged 25 to 40 in good health. Sequenced input: blood. The CDR3 region is CASRRTGNQETQYF. In nucleotides, the CDR3 is TGTGCCAGCAGAAGAACAGGGAACCAAGAGACCCAGTACTTC. The full variable domain, completed using reference TRBV2 and TRBJ2-5, is EPEVTQTPSHQVTQMGQEVILRCVPISNHLYFYWYRQILGQKVEFLVSFYNNEISEKSEIFDDQFSVERPDGSNFTLKIRSTKLEDSAMYFCASRRTGNQETQYFGPGTRLLVL.